This entry describes one T cell receptor (beta chain). This clonotype showed up just a few times. The specificity of this receptor is unknown. Base qualities are not provided; no much larger clone lies one nucleotide away. Library preparation was by 5' RACE. The sample was run on an Illumina HiSeq 2500. A second about 7 to 12 cycle PCR used a sample-barcoded 5' primer and a J-beta primer mix. A unique molecular identifier was introduced onto each TCR beta cDNA molecule by a template-switch 5' adaptor carrying 12 random nucleotides. Each sample yielded at least 3 million CDR3-containing paired-end reads. All of the RNA was converted into first-strand cDNA using the Mint cDNA synthesis kit, with a TRBC-specific oligonucleotide serving as the primer. After uracil-DNA glycosylase treatment, a first 18-cycle PCR used universal primers M1SS and BC2_uni_R on all cDNA. Processing in the source paper ran as follows. For normalization, 1 million high-quality reads, each with a distinct molecular identifier, were randomly selected from each sample. Reads sharing molecular identifiers were discarded rather than binned into consensus sequences. MiTCR, run with a Q25 quality threshold and the strictest error-elimination algorithm, handled CDR3 identification, clonotype clustering and error correction. A nonparametric unseen species model with Euler transformation was used to estimate a lower bound on total TCR beta diversity. TCRdb reanalyzed the raw reads on its own, using fastp at Q25 for trimming and MiXCR for clone calling, and kept in-frame beta chains. Rows are combined by CDR3 protein, so each entry shows the most common genes and DNA. The V and J calls here are based on TCRdb, not the publication. This sample comprises hundreds of thousands of distinct CDR3 sequences, about 24% of them detected only once. Just under 9% of the sample is held by the ten biggest clonotypes.

V is reduced by 8 bases and J by 6 bases, leaving a spacing of 14 bases between them. Reading the germline V gene (reference sequence) gives CDR1 DFQATT and CDR2 SNEGSKA. Reading from cysteine to phenylalanine, the CDR3 counts 12 amino acids. Of all the DNA, just the CDR3 is kept, 36 bases in frame from base 1. These data are taken from a study of blood T cells in healthy people across ages (dated by TCRdb to between 2014 and 2016). Context from the whole study: Template switching captured roughly one uniquely barcoded TCR beta cDNA molecule per two T cells in model experiments. The study measured age-related changes in TCR beta repertoire diversity using deep sequencing normalized with unique cDNA molecular identifiers. Four age groups were formed from the donors: young (average approximately 15 years), middle-aged (less than 40), aged (roughly 58) and long-lived (about 75). Two additional independent replicas of 1 million unique cDNA reads from the same blood draw were analyzed for two donors (one aged 18 to 29 and one aged 80 or older).

Here is what the overall study found, with its caveats: The long-lived group showed more naive CD4+ T cells, fewer expanded clones and increased TCR diversity than the aged group, suggesting age selection. Estimates of total diversity based on one million sequenced T cells were considered lower bounds and underestimates. Observed TCR beta diversity per million T cells fell roughly linearly with age, and a significant reduction was already apparent by age roughly 40. The percentage of naive T cells measured by flow cytometry correlated strongly with observed TCR beta diversity. The CMV infection status of donors was not known, potentially confounding age-related changes in expanded clonotypes. Since profiling was done on bulk unsorted PBMCs, naive and antigen-experienced compartments could not be conclusively compared.

The donors were under 40 Caucasian individuals from Russia, aged 6 to 90 years, who were systemically healthy. Each donor gave 8.5 to 10 milliliters of peripheral blood, collected into EDTA-treated Vacutainer tubes. Ficoll-Paque density-gradient centrifugation was used to isolate PBMCs, with at least 7 million per sample. Total RNA was extracted from PBMCs with Trizol reagent, with at least 6 micrograms obtained per sample. For every donor, flow cytometry on a PBMC aliquot measured the percentage of naive CD45RAhigh/CD27high T cells. These same data were also listed under a study on T cells of mothers and their children. As the second paper documents: Nine systemically healthy Caucasian individuals served as donors, namely three mothers together with their six children. cDNA synthesis used all of the extracted RNA, with roughly 1.5 ug of RNA in each 15 ul reaction. In the second PCR, the M1S primer introduced both the sample barcodes and 2-4 random nucleotides. Over 9 million TCR beta CDR3 reads came from each mother, compared with 3.3 million or so reads from each child. Thymic selection similarly shapes TCR recombination output in related and unrelated pairs, with minor effect from inherited differences. Normalized repertoire overlap in related mother-child pairs was always slightly higher than in unrelated mother-child pairs, but the difference was never significant. Persistent microchimeric T cell clones were not detected, at a sensitivity of about 100 clones per million clonotypes. Deep NGS was used in the study to compare the TCR beta repertoires of mothers and children and to look for features that separate related mother-child pairs from unrelated individuals. Mothers averaged roughly 40 +/- 4 years of age and children averaged about 12 +/- 4 years. After adapter ligation was performed with NEBNext reagents, the libraries were sequenced on an Illumina HiSeq 2000 with 100+100 nt paired-end reads. Mother and child libraries were prepared a month apart and sequenced in separate runs to prevent cross-contamination. For each donor, somewhere between 500,000 and 2,000,000 distinct TCR beta clonotypes were identified. Naive TCR beta clonotypes were estimated from low-frequency clonotypes matched to each donor's FACS-determined naive share, without sorting.

The receptor was isolated from a boy aged 5-17 years in good health. Material for sequencing was blood. The rearranged chain carries TRBV20-1 and TRBJ2-1; perhaps TRBD1 is the D gene, with 6 bases matching. The CDR3 region reads CSTSQGANEQFF. The bases are TGCAGTACCTCACAGGGTGCCAATGAGCAGTTCTTC.